This entry lists 26 T cell receptor beta chains sequenced from one sample in a study of post-analysis software for immune sequencing data. The antigens these receptors bind are not known. Tagging with unique molecular identifiers was a feature of the TCR beta cDNA libraries. TCRdb used MiXCR to reprocess the PCR reads, holding one entry per CDR3 protein. The data show 650,000 to 850,000 distinct CDR3 sequences, 35% to 55% seen once. The study's findings and limits: Relative to controls, patients had 4 or 5 TRBV segments at higher frequency, with TRBV5-6, TRBV5-1 and TRBV20-1 among these.

Specimen: blood. The receptors derive from a girl aged 5 to 17 with multiple sclerosis.

This chain connects TRBV7-9 to TRBJ1-2; 9 positions agree with TRBD1. The CDR3 contains 16 residues. Trimming took 1 base from V and 6 from J; bases not matched to a gene: 9. The germline V gene encodes CDR1 SEHNR and CDR2 FQNEAQ (reference sequence). The CDR3 nucleotides read TGTGCCAGCAGCTTAGGGCGTGGACAGGGGCAAGATGGCTACACCTTC. It encodes CASSLGRGQGQDGYTF.

With regard to this clonotype: Germline is not matched at one junction end, which may reflect a read error. V gene TRBV7-6 combines with J gene TRBJ2-5; 14 positions agree with TRBD2. The assigned J gene may be wrong: the sequence end matches TRBJ2-7 better. Germline V lookup: CDR1 SGHVS, CDR2 FNYEAQ. The CDR3 is 17 residues long. The CDR3 region is CASSLVPGTSGSHEQYF. The CDR3 DNA is TGTGCCAGTAGCTTAGTCCCTGGGACTAGCGGGAGTCACGAGCAGTACTTC.

This clonotype was seen only a few times. The CDR3 spells CASSYPGPVNTEAFF. The CDR3 nucleotides read TGTGCCAGCAGCTACCCGGGCCCCGTGAACACTGAAGCTTTCTTT. The chain is built from TRBV11-3 and TRBJ1-1; unclear D gene. Germline CDR1 and CDR2: SGHNT and YENEEA. CDR3 length equals 15 residues. V was trimmed by 4 bases and J by 0 bases, leaving 12 bases between them.

The rearrangement links TRBV28 to TRBJ2-1; TRBD2 agrees at 13 bases. J gave up 7 bases and V 4 bases, and 4 bases lay outside the gene matches. Germline CDR1 is MDHEN and CDR2 is SYDVKM. The CDR3 totals 15 residues. The CDR3 bases are TGTGCCAGCAGTTCACTAGCGGGAGGGCGGAATGAGCAGTTCTTC. Its protein product is CASSSLAGGRNEQFF.

The rearrangement joins TRBV6-1 to TRBJ1-2; no clear D. Trimming stripped 7 bases from V and 5 bases from J, with 11 bases between. This CDR3 has 12 amino acids. Germline loops: CDR1 MNHNS, CDR2 SASEGT. Written as DNA, the CDR3 is TGTGCCAGCACTAGTACTTCGTATGGCTACACCTTC. Amino acid sequence: CASTSTSYGYTF.

The V and J genes are TRBV5-5 and TRBJ2-1; D unresolved. The CDR3 consists of 15 residues. Germline V gene lookup returns CDR1 SGHKS and CDR2 YYEKEE (reference sequence). V was clipped by 4 bases and J by 1 base, with 12 bases between them. The CDR3 coding sequence is TGTGCCAGCAGCAACGACGGGTCATCCTACAATGAGCAGTTCTTC. Protein sequence: CASSNDGSSYNEQFF. Looking up the rest from reference TRBV5-5 and TRBJ2-1 gives the full variable domain: DAGVTQSPTHLIKTRGQQVTLRCSPISGHKSVSWYQQVLGQGPQFIFQYYEKEERGRGNFPDRFSARQFPNYSSELNVNALLLGDSALYLCASSNDGSSYNEQFFGPGTRLTVL.

This sequence joins TRBV5-1 and TRBJ2-7, with 8 bases that match TRBD1. The J call may be in error: the DNA end matches TRBJ2-5 better. Germline V gene lookup returns CDR1 SGHRS and CDR2 YFSETQ. The CDR3 is 15 amino acids. The CDR3 protein is CASVPGQAVLETQYF. For the CDR3, the DNA is TGCGCCAGTGTACCGGGACAGGCTGTTCTAGAGACCCAGTACTTC.

This clonotype has just one count. This chain uses TRBV29-1 with TRBJ2-7; 7 bases are a match to TRBD2. The V gene end was trimmed by 4 bases and the J gene end by 4 bases; junction bases not matched to a gene: 4. This CDR3 is built from 12 residues. Germline CDR1 SQVTM, CDR2 ANQGSEA. Written as DNA, the CDR3 is TGCAGCGTTGTTACTAGCGAATACGAGCAGTACTTC. This translates into CSVVTSEYEQYF.

This clonotype was seen only a few times. This rearrangement joins TRBV7-6 to TRBJ2-1; 9 bases match TRBD2. Looked up from germline, CDR1 is SGHVS and CDR2 is FNYEAQ. J gave up 0 bases and V 5 bases, and 8 bases lay outside the gene matches. CDR3 length: 17 amino acids. CDR3: CASSLTSGSYSYNEQFF. The CDR3 DNA reads as TGTGCCAGCAGCCTTACTAGCGGGTCATACTCCTACAATGAGCAGTTCTTC.

This clonotype was recorded a few times. This chain links TRBV27 with TRBJ2-3; possibly TRBD2 for D (6 bases). In germline, CDR1 is MNHEY, CDR2 SMNVEV (reference sequence). With 8 bases removed from V and 0 bases from J, the gap between germline ends came to 12 bases. CDR3 length: 14 amino acids. For the CDR3, the DNA is TGTGCCAGCGGATTAGCGGCCAGCACAGATACGCAGTATTTT. Amino acids: CASGLAASTDTQYF.

The chain links TRBV7-2 to TRBJ1-2; D unresolved. The CDR3 runs 13 residues. The V gene's germline CDR1 is SGHTA and CDR2 FQGNSA. V was cut by 3 bases and J by 1 base, with 6 bases left in between. The CDR3 loop reads CASSLEINYGYTF. CDR3 in DNA: TGTGCCAGCAGCTTGGAGATTAACTATGGCTACACCTTC. The whole variable domain, remainder taken from reference TRBV7-2 and TRBJ1-2, is GAGVSQSPSNKVTEKGKDVELRCDPISGHTALYWYRQSLGQGLEFLIYFQGNSAPDKSGLPSDRFSAERTGGSVSTLTIQRTQQEDSAVYLCASSLEINYGYTFGSGTRLTVV.

This chain connects TRBV29-1 to TRBJ2-7; no definite D call. The V gene lost 5 bases and the J gene lost 5 bases, with 7 bases spanning the gap. There are 10 residues in the CDR3. Germline V CDR1 and CDR2: SQVTM, ANQGSEA. This chain's CDR3 is CSVLGNEQYF. The CDR3 DNA follows: TGCAGCGTTTTAGGCAACGAGCAGTACTTC.

In its sample, this clonotype was seen once. V usage is TRBV7-9 and J usage is TRBJ2-3, with a possible D match to TRBD1 (6 bases). The CDR3 extends over 16 amino acids. Germline assignment: CDR1 SEHNR and CDR2 FQNEAQ (reference sequence). The V and J ends lost 0 bases and 2 bases respectively, with 12 bases between them. The DNA of the CDR3 is TGTGCCAGCAGCTTAGCGGGTGGACAGCACACAGATACGCAGTATTTT. This codes for CASSLAGGQHTDTQYF.

The chain employs TRBV5-4 and TRBJ2-5; TRBD1 aligns across 7 bases. Trimming at V came to 6 bases and at J to 3 bases, leaving 8 bases not matched to a gene. This CDR3 region has 14 residues. CDR1 and CDR2 (germline): SGHNT, YYREEE (reference sequence). CDR3 nucleotide sequence: TGTGCCAGCAAAAAGGGACAGCAAGAAGAGACCCAGTACTTC. Protein sequence: CASKKGQQEETQYF.

J is TRBJ2-3 and V is TRBV5-6, with D perhaps TRBD1 (6 bases). CDR1 and CDR2 from the germline V gene are SGHDT and YYEEEE. The CDR3 spans 16 residues. V was clipped by 3 bases and J by 0 bases, with 14 bases between them. As DNA, the CDR3 is TGTGCCAGCAGCTCGATTAGGACAGTGAGCACAGATACGCAGTATTTT. Translated, it gives CASSSIRTVSTDTQYF.

This clonotype showed up just a few times. The chain is built from TRBV29-1 and TRBJ1-2; D unresolved. Per the germline V gene, CDR1 is SQVTM and CDR2 is ANQGSEA. The CDR3 covers 11 residues. The V and J ends lost 5 bases and 4 bases respectively, with 8 bases between them. The CDR3 is CSVSQSYGYTF. DNA for the CDR3: TGCAGCGTTTCCCAGTCCTATGGCTACACCTTC.

This clonotype occurred a few times. The gene calls are TRBV7-3 and TRBJ2-1; D perhaps matches TRBD1 (5 bases). This CDR3 comprises 17 residues. Germline V gene lookup returns CDR1 SGHTA and CDR2 FQGTGA. The V gene lost 1 base and the J gene lost 9 bases, with 22 bases spanning the gap. The CDR3 here is CASSLNRNRAEQGEQFF. Here the CDR3 DNA reads TGTGCCAGCAGCTTAAACCGGAATCGGGCGGAGCAGGGTGAGCAGTTCTTC.

This clonotype was seen only a few times. J is TRBJ2-7 and V is TRBV20-1, with 8 bases that match TRBD2. This CDR3 is 16 amino acids long. Germline lookup yields CDR1 DFQATT and CDR2 SNEGSKA (reference sequence). The ends lost 2 bases at V and 6 bases at J; junction bases unmatched: 15. The CDR3 nucleotides read TGCAGTGCTAGACCTCACGCCGGGACTAGGTCCCGCGAGCAGTACTTC. It codes for CSARPHAGTRSREQYF.

There are many counts of this clonotype. The rearrangement joins TRBV11-2 to TRBJ2-7; D not resolved. V gave up 0 bases and J gave up 2 bases, with 5 bases separating them. This CDR3 is 13 amino acids long. The germline CDR1 and CDR2 sequences are SGHAT and FQNNGV. The DNA for the CDR3 is TGTGCCAGCAGCTTAGACAGACCCTACGAGCAGTACTTC. It translates to CASSLDRPYEQYF.

The chain joins TRBV3-1 to TRBJ2-1, with TRBD2 matching over 10 bases. V was pared by 4 bases and J by 7 bases, with 7 bases of the junction left unmatched. The CDR3 contains 15 residues. The germline V gene has CDR1 LGHDT and CDR2 YNNKEL (reference sequence). CDR3 loop: CASSLRGLAKNEQFF. The CDR3 DNA follows: TGTGCCAGCAGCCTTAGGGGACTAGCGAAGAATGAGCAGTTCTTC.

This clonotype was counted between two and nine times. V usage is TRBV10-3 and J usage is TRBJ2-1; 9 bases map to TRBD2. J gave up 6 bases and V 6 bases, and 12 bases lay outside the gene matches. The CDR3 covers 16 residues. Germline-derived CDR1 and CDR2 are ENHRY and SYGVKD. The CDR3 is CAIRITGTSRGNEQFF. The CDR3 DNA follows: TGTGCCATCAGGATAACCGGGACTAGCCGGGGCAATGAGCAGTTCTTC.

There are a few counts of this clonotype. The chain employs TRBV4-1 and TRBJ2-4; possible D gene TRBD2, 6 bases. Germline CDR1 reads MGHRA; CDR2 reads YSYEKL. V lost 1 base and J lost 0, with 10 bases in between. CDR3 length: 16 amino acids. The CDR3 sequence is CASSQGGLLAKNIQYF. As DNA, the CDR3 is TGCGCCAGCAGCCAAGGTGGACTATTAGCCAAAAACATTCAGTACTTC.

This clonotype was counted a few times. For the CDR3, the DNA is TGTGCCAGCAGCAAAAAGGGGGGGAATGAGCAGTTCTTC. This codes for CASSKKGGNEQFF. The chain employs TRBV7-2 and TRBJ2-1, with a weak D call TRBD2 (7 bases). This CDR3 has 13 amino acids. The V gene's germline CDR1 is SGHTA and CDR2 FQGNSA. V lost 5 bases, J lost 7 bases, and 12 bases lay in between.

V gene TRBV5-1 combines with J gene TRBJ1-2; 7 bases map to TRBD1. The CDR3 length is 14 residues. Germline V lookup: CDR1 SGHRS, CDR2 YFSETQ. J lost 8 bases, V lost 0 bases, and 7 bases had no gene match. The CDR3 sequence is CASSLAPGGWGYTF. For the CDR3, the DNA is TGCGCCAGCAGCTTGGCTCCAGGGGGTTGGGGCTACACCTTC. The entire variable domain, with the rest obtained from reference TRBV5-1 and TRBJ1-2, is as follows: KAGVTQTPRYLIKTRGQQVTLSCSPISGHRSVSWYQQTPGQGLQFLFEYFSETQRNKGNFPGRFSGRQFSNSRSEMNVSTLELGDSALYLCASSLAPGGWGYTFGSGTRLTVV.

The table lists this clonotype with a few counts. The chain has TRBV7-2 and TRBJ2-5, with TRBD2 matching over 11 bases. This CDR3 is 20 amino acids long. Trimming cost V 5 bases and J 5 bases; bases outside gene matches: 22. Per germline, CDR1 SGHTA and CDR2 FQGNSA. The CDR3 DNA is TGTGCCAGCAGCCCCCTAACGGTCACTAGCGGGGGCCAAGCTGGGGAGACCCAGTACTTC. It translates to CASSPLTVTSGGQAGETQYF. Variable domain in full (rest from reference TRBV7-2 and TRBJ2-5): GAGVSQSPSNKVTEKGKDVELRCDPISGHTALYWYRQSLGQGLEFLIYFQGNSAPDKSGLPSDRFSAERTGGSVSTLTIQRTQQEDSAVYLCASSPLTVTSGGQAGETQYFGPGTRLLVL.

This clonotype was seen once. The rearrangement links TRBV7-9 to TRBJ2-4; tentatively, D is TRBD1 or TRBD2 (5 bases each). The V gene lost 4 bases and the J gene lost 0 bases, with 13 bases spanning the gap. CDR3 size: 16 residues. CDR1 and CDR2 (germline): SEHNR, FQNEAQ (reference sequence). CDR3 nucleotides: TGTGCCAGCAGCTCCCGGGACGGGGAAGCCAAAAACATTCAGTACTTC. Translation: CASSSRDGEAKNIQYF.